This T cell receptor (beta chain) is from a study of cytomegalovirus exposure and HLA in healthy donors. General study results and limits: Per published accounts, TCR beta sequences correctly predicted the HLA-A and HLA-B alleles of most subjects. Presence/absence analyses supposed approximately even sequencing depth among donors. Testing in vitro showed a few CMV-associated chains specific for CMV antigens. A later analysis reportedly identified an Asian-associated ancestry cluster as carrying fewer N-insertions than the approximately 670-donor mean.

Turning to this clone: Its antigen is currently unknown.

The CDR3 consists of 17 residues. J lost 6 bases, V lost 3 bases, and 5 bases had no gene match. Germline lookup yields CDR1 MNHNS and CDR2 SASEGT. 60 Vbeta and 13 Jbeta primers were used in PCR. Libraries were prepared by immunoSEQ multiplex PCR; TCRdb keeps only in-frame clonotypes and omits some of them. The sample records over 100,000 clones, over 60% being singletons. The chain has TRBV6-1 and TRBJ2-1, with 16 bases matching TRBD2. This clonotype was sampled from a man aged 18 to 29 in good health and CMV-seronegative. Sequences were obtained from PBMCs. The CDR3 sequence: CASSDRGLAGGSNEQFF. In DNA form, the CDR3 reads TGTGCCAGCAGTGACCGGGGACTAGCGGGAGGGTCCAATGAGCAGTTCTTC.